This TCR beta chain was recorded in a study of T cells in localized non-small cell lung cancer. Findings and limits, study-wide: The tumor had only one region sequenced, so heterogeneity remains possible. Uninvolved adjacent lung had more T cell clonality than any other tissue, topping tumor. Those with higher blood T cell density had longer overall survival.

V shed 0 bases and J shed 8 bases, with 20 bases lying between them. Germline loops: CDR1 LNHNV, CDR2 YYDKDF (reference sequence). The CDR3 is 18 amino acids. Assay: immunoSEQ multiplex PCR; the TCRdb copy retains only in-frame clones and omits some. This table has about 70,000 clones, 84% appearing once. Comment on this clone: Its target is not known.

Sequences were derived from peripheral blood, sampled before any cancer treatment. The chain carries TRBV15 and TRBJ1-6, with D uncertain. The source is a female donor older than 55 with stage I lung adenocarcinoma. CDR3 nucleotide sequence: TGTGCCACCAGCAGAGATCTGGGAGGTCTGCTCAACGATTCACCCCTCCACTTT. It encodes CATSRDLGGLLNDSPLHF.